This is a list of T cell receptor beta chains from one sample in a study of blood T cell repertoires in COVID-19. TCRdb's copy holds only in-frame clones and misses some; the assay was immunoSEQ multiplex PCR. The table includes some 120,000 clones, 80% to 90% detected once. Sequenced input: peripheral blood. These TCRs come from a man older than 75 with active or convalescent COVID-19. Both conserved end residues are part of each CDR3. Each record gives: J gene, clone size, D gene, V gene, CDR3 protein, CDR3 DNA. A D gene is named only where the DNA matches it firmly. Size is stated for part of the rows, as once, few or many counts, or as a class when the clone is expanded.

J: TRBJ2-1
size: NA
D: TRBD2
V: TRBV18
CDR3: CASSPEPSGDEQFF
DNA: TGTGCCAGCTCACCGGAGCCTAGCGGGGATGAGCAGTTCTTC

J: TRBJ2-5
size: NA
D: NA
V: TRBV5-1
CDR3: CASSLAQLGETQYF
DNA: TGCGCCAGCAGCTTGGCACAGCTGGGAGAGACCCAGTACTTC

J: TRBJ1-1
size: NA
D: NA
V: TRBV27
CDR3: CASRRQNTEAFF
DNA: TGTGCCAGCAGAAGACAGAACACTGAAGCTTTCTTT

J: TRBJ2-5
size: NA
D: TRBD2
V: TRBV5-6
CDR3: CASSSGAGGVQETQYF
DNA: TGTGCCAGCAGCTCTGGTGCGGGGGGCGTCCAAGAGACCCAGTACTTC

J: TRBJ1-2
size: NA
D: NA
V: TRBV7-8
CDR3: CASSSDATGGRVTF
DNA: TGTGCCAGCAGCTCCGATGCCACCGGGGGGCGGGTCACCTTC

J: TRBJ1-6
size: NA
D: TRBD1
V: TRBV3-1/TRBV3-2
CDR3: CASSQEWTGETPLHF
DNA: TGTGCCAGCAGCCAAGAGTGGACAGGGGAAACACCCCTCCACTTT

J: TRBJ2-1
size: NA
D: TRBD1
V: TRBV25-1
CDR3: CASSVGTGPRYNEQFF
DNA: TGTGCCAGCAGTGTGGGGACAGGGCCGAGATACAATGAGCAGTTCTTC

J: TRBJ2-7
size: NA
D: TRBD2
V: TRBV5-4
CDR3: CASSRLGSGGFDEQYF
DNA: TGTGCCAGCAGCCGCCTTGGTAGCGGGGGGTTCGACGAGCAGTACTTC

J: TRBJ2-1
size: NA
D: NA
V: TRBV7-3
CDR3: CATRRRFRRFF
DNA: TGTGCCACCCGACGCAGGTTCCGACGGTTCTTC

J: TRBJ1-4
size: NA
D: NA
V: TRBV5-5
CDR3: CASSLDRAVTNEKLFF
DNA: TGTGCCAGCAGCTTGGACAGGGCGGTGACTAATGAAAAACTGTTTTTT

J: TRBJ2-3
size: NA
D: TRBD2
V: TRBV10-3
CDR3: CAISDRTSGEGADTQYF
DNA: TGTGCCATCAGTGATCGGACTAGCGGGGAGGGGGCAGATACGCAGTATTTT

J: TRBJ1-5
size: NA
D: TRBD1
V: TRBV28
CDR3: CASSLQGAHYSNQPQHF
DNA: TGTGCCAGCAGTTTACAGGGGGCCCACTATAGCAATCAGCCCCAGCATTTT

J: TRBJ2-2
size: NA
D: TRBD2
V: TRBV6-5
CDR3: CASSPGTSATGELFF
DNA: TGTGCCAGCAGCCCCGGGACTAGCGCCACCGGGGAGCTGTTTTTT

J: TRBJ1-6
size: few
D: TRBD1
V: TRBV7-2
CDR3: CASIQTGVNSPLHF
DNA: TGTGCCAGCATCCAGACAGGGGTTAATTCACCCCTCCACTTT

J: TRBJ1-3
size: once
D: NA
V: TRBV7-2
CDR3: CASNPGGTYSGNTIYF
DNA: TGTGCCAGCAACCCTGGGGGCACCTACTCTGGAAACACCATATATTTT

J: TRBJ1-4
size: NA
D: NA
V: TRBV6-1
CDR3: CASSDQTDKLFF
DNA: TGTGCCAGCAGTGATCAGACAGACAAACTGTTTTTT

J: TRBJ1-2
size: NA
D: NA
V: TRBV10-3
CDR3: CAISDADRNYGYTF
DNA: TGTGCCATCAGTGATGCTGACAGAAACTATGGCTACACCTTC

J: TRBJ1-2
size: NA
D: TRBD1
V: TRBV15
CDR3: CATSSDTGGYGYTF
DNA: TGTGCCACCAGCAGCGATACAGGGGGCTATGGCTACACCTTC

J: TRBJ1-6
size: NA
D: TRBD1
V: TRBV28
CDR3: CASSPGGSSVDSPLHF
DNA: TGTGCCAGTAGCCCAGGGGGTTCCTCTGTTGATTCACCCCTCCACTTT

J: TRBJ2-3
size: NA
D: NA
V: TRBV29-1
CDR3: CSVVPGGTDTQYF
DNA: TGCAGCGTTGTGCCAGGGGGCACAGATACGCAGTATTTT

J: TRBJ1-5
size: NA
D: NA
V: TRBV7-2
CDR3: CASSYGGAQHF
DNA: TGTGCCAGCAGCTACGGCGGGGCCCAGCATTTT

J: TRBJ2-7
size: NA
D: NA
V: TRBV10-3
CDR3: CAISRQSYEQYF
DNA: TGTGCCATCAGCCGACAATCCTACGAGCAGTACTTC